This T cell receptor beta chain was sequenced during a study of OX40 agonist ivuxolimab in advanced cancers. This CDR3 spans 17 amino acids. V was shortened by 0 bases and J by 3 bases, with 15 bases between the two germline ends. Germline V gene data show CDR1 as LGHNA and CDR2 as YSLEER. Only a few counts were recorded for this clone. TCRdb keeps only in-frame clones here, not all; method: immunoSEQ multiplex PCR. Among some 17,000 clones, around 70% were seen once, and the ten largest hold approximately 25%. The gene calls are TRBV4-3 and TRBJ1-5; a weak D match, TRBD1 (6 bases). The specimen was CD4+ or CD8+ T cells sorted from blood, collected in a trial of the OX40 agonist ivuxolimab. The sequence was obtained from an adult with an advanced solid tumor such as melanoma, head and neck, liver or kidney cancer. The CDR3 loop is CASSQDRGARVNQPQHF. DNA for the CDR3: TGCGCCAGCAGCCAAGATAGGGGGGCAAGGGTCAATCAGCCCCAGCATTTT.